These 8 T cell receptor beta chains came from one sample sequenced in a study of T cells in narcolepsy. Sequencing was performed with immunoSEQ multiplex PCR; in TCRdb, only in-frame clones are kept and a portion is missing. This sample has over 15,000 clones, with over 75% found just once. The sequenced material came from memory (CD45RA-) CD4+ T cells from blood. The receptors stem from a human donor in good health.

This clone was seen a few times. The genes are TRBV15 and TRBJ2-7, with 10 bases aligning to TRBD1. CDR1 is LNHNV and CDR2 is YYDKDF in the germline V gene (reference sequence). The V and J ends lost 1 base and 9 bases, in that order; junction bases with no gene match: 9. This CDR3 region has 15 residues. As DNA, the CDR3 is TGTGCCACCAGCAGAGTAGGGACAGGGGTTTTTCGGCAGTACTTC. Translated: CATSRVGTGVFRQYF.

In this sample, this clone turned up a few times. DNA for the CDR3: TGTGCCGCGACTACCGGGACTAGCGGGGAGCAGTACTTC. This gives the protein CAATTGTSGEQYF. V usage is TRBV6-1 and J usage is TRBJ2-7, with 12 bases that match TRBD2. The germline gives CDR1 MNHNS, CDR2 SASEGT. The CDR3 contains 13 residues. Trimming took 11 bases from V and 7 from J; bases not matched to a gene: 9.

V and J are TRBV4-3 and TRBJ2-1, with 12 bases fitting TRBD2. Trimming took 1 base from V and 2 from J; bases not matched to a gene: 6. This CDR3 has 18 residues. CDR1 is LGHNA and CDR2 is YSLEER in the germline V gene. The DNA for the CDR3 is TGCGCCAGCAGCCAAGTTGCTAGCGGGGGGGCCCCCTACAATGAGCAGTTCTTC. It specifies CASSQVASGGAPYNEQFF.

The rearrangement uses TRBV6-1 and TRBJ2-1; TRBD2 agrees at 10 bases. Unmatched junction bases numbered 6, after V lost 2 bases and J lost 8 bases. Per the germline V gene, CDR1 is MNHNS and CDR2 is SASEGT. The CDR3 sequence is 15 residues long. CDR3 region: CASSELAGELDEQFF. DNA of the CDR3: TGTGCCAGCAGTGAACTAGCGGGAGAACTCGATGAGCAGTTCTTC.

This clone was seen more than once but under ten times. This chain joins TRBV6-1 and TRBJ2-2; the D is unclear. V was pared by 9 bases and J by 5 bases, with 16 bases between. Germline CDR1 reads MNHNS; CDR2 reads SASEGT. The CDR3 consists of 14 residues. DNA of the CDR3: TGTGCCAGTTCCATGACACTTATGACCGGGGAGCTGTTTTTT. Protein sequence: CASSMTLMTGELFF.

The rearrangement joins TRBV5-6 to TRBJ1-1, with D maybe TRBD1 (5 bases). Germline lookup yields CDR1 SGHDT and CDR2 YYEEEE. The V end lost 4 bases, the J end lost 4 bases, and 14 bases lay between the germline ends. The CDR3 spans 14 residues. CDR3 coding DNA: TGTGCCAGCAGCGACCAGGGCAGGCCCACTGAAGCTTTCTTT. Translated, it gives CASSDQGRPTEAFF.

This chain connects TRBV5-6 to TRBJ2-3; the D gene is possibly TRBD1 (6 bases). The germline V gene encodes CDR1 SGHDT and CDR2 YYEEEE. The CDR3 is 13 residues long. Trimming stripped 4 bases from V and 3 bases from J, with 9 bases between. CDR3 amino acids: CASSHQGTDTQYF. The CDR3 nucleotides are TGTGCCAGCAGCCACCAGGGGACAGATACGCAGTATTTT.

The V gene is TRBV19, the J gene TRBJ2-4, with 8 bases lining up with TRBD1. The CDR3 runs 19 residues. Trimming took 8 bases from V and 1 from J; bases not matched to a gene: 19. Germline CDR1 and CDR2: LNHDA and SQIVND (reference sequence). The chain's CDR3 is CASHQGALNSRDAKNIQYF. The CDR3 DNA is TGTGCCAGTCACCAGGGGGCCCTTAACTCGAGGGATGCCAAAAACATTCAGTACTTC.